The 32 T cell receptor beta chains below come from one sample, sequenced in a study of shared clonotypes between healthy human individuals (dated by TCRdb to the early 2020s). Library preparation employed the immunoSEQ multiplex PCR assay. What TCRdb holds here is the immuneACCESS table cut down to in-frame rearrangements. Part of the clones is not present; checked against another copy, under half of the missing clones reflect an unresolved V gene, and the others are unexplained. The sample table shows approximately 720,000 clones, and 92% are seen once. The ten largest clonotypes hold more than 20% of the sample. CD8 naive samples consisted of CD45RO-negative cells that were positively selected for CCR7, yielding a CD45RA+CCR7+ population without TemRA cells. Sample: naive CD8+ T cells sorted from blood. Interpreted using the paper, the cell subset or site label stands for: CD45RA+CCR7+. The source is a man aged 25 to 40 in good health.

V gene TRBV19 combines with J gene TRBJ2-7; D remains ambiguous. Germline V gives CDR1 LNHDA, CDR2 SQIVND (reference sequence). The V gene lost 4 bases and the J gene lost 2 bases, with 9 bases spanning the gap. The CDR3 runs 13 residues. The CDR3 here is CASSNLPTYEQYF. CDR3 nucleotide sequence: TGTGCCAGTAGTAACTTGCCAACCTACGAGCAGTACTTC.

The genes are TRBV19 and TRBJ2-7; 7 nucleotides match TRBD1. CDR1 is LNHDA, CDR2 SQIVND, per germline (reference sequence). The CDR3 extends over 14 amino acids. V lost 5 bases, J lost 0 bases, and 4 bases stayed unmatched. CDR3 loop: CASSVDRSSYEQYF. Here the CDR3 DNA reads TGTGCCAGTAGTGTGGACAGGAGCTCCTACGAGCAGTACTTC.

The CDR3: CASSYTGTASYNEQFF. The DNA for the CDR3 is TGCGCCAGCAGTTATACCGGGACAGCTTCCTACAATGAGCAGTTCTTC. This chain joins TRBV5-1 and TRBJ2-1, with 7 positions matching TRBD1. CDR3 length: 16 amino acids. Germline V lookup: CDR1 SGHRS, CDR2 YFSETQ. V was clipped by 5 bases and J by 1 base; unmatched bases: 9.

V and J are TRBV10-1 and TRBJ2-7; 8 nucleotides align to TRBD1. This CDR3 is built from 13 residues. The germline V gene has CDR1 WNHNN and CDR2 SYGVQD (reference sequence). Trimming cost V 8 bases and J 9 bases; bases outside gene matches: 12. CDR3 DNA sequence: TGCGCCAGCGGACTTCCAGGGGGCTCGGTGCAGTACTTC. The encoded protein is CASGLPGGSVQYF.

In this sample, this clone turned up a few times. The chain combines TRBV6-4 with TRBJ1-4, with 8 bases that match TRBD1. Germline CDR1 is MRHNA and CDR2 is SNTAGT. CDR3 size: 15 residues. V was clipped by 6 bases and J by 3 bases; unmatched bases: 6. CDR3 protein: CASSGTGLPNEKLFF. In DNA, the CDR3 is TGTGCCAGCAGCGGGACAGGTTTACCTAATGAAAAACTGTTTTTT.

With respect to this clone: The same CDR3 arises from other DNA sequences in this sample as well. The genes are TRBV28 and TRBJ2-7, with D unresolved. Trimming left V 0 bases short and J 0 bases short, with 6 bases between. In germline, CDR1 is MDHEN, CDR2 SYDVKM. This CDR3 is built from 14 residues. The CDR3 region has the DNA TGTGCCAGCAGTTTATGGGAGAGCTCCTACGAGCAGTACTTC. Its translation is CASSLWESSYEQYF.

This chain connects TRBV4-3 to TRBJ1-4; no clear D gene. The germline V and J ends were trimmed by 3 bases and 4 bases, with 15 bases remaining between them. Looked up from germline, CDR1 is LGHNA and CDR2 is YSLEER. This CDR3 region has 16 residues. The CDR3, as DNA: TGCGCCAGCAGCCAGATACTGGACGTGTTTAATGAAAAACTGTTTTTT. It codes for CASSQILDVFNEKLFF.

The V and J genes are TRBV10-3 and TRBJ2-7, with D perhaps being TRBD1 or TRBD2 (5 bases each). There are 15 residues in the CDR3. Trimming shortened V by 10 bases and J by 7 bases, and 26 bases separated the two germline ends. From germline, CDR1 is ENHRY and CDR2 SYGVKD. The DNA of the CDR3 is TGTGCCAGTTCTCCTGAACCGGGACCGAGTGAGGAGCAGTACTTC. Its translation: CASSPEPGPSEEQYF.

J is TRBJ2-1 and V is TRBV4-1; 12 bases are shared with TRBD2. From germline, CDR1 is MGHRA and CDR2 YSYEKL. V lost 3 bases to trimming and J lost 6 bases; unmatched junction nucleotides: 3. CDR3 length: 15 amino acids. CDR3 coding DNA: TGCGCCAGCAGCCACACACTAGCGGGAGGCAATGAGCAGTTCTTC. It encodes CASSHTLAGGNEQFF.

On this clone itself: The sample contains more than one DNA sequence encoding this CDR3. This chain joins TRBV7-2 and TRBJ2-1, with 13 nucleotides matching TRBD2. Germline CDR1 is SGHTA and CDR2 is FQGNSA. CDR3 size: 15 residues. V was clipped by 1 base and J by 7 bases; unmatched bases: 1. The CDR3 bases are TGTGCCAGCAGCTTAGAACTAGCGGGGGGGAATGAGCAGTTCTTC. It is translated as CASSLELAGGNEQFF.

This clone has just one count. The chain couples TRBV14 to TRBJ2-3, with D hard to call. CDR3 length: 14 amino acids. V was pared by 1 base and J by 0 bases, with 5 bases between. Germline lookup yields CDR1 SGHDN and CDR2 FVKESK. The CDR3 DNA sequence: TGTGCCAGCAGCCAAGTGGGCAGCACAGATACGCAGTATTTT. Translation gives CASSQVGSTDTQYF.

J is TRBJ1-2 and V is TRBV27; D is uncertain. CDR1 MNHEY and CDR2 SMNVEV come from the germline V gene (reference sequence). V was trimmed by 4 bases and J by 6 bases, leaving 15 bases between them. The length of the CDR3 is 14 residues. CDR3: CASSSDPYGDGYTF. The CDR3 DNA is TGTGCCAGCAGTTCCGACCCTTACGGGGATGGCTACACCTTC.

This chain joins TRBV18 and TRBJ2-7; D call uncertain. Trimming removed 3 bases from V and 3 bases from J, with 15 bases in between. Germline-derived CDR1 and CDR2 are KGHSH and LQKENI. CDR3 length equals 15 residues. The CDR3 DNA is TGTGCCAGCTCACCCCTGGGAAGGGATGGCTACGAGCAGTACTTC. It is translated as CASSPLGRDGYEQYF.

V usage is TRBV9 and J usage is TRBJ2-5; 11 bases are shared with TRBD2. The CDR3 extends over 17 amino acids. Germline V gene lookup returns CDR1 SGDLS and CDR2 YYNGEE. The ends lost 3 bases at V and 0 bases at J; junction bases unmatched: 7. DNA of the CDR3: TGTGCCAGCAGCGAGGGGGGGACTAGCGGTGACCAAGAGACCCAGTACTTC. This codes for CASSEGGTSGDQETQYF.

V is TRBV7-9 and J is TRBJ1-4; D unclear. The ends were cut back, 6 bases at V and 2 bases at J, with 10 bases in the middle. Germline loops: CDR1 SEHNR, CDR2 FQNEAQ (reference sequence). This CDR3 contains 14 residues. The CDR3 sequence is CASSPPITNEKLFF. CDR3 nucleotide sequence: TGTGCCAGCAGTCCTCCCATCACTAATGAAAAACTGTTTTTT.

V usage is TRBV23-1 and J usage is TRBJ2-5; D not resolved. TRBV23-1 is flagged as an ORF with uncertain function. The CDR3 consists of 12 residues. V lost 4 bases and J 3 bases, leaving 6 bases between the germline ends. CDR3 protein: CASSRPEETQYF. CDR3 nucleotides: TGCGCCAGCAGTCGTCCTGAAGAGACCCAGTACTTC.

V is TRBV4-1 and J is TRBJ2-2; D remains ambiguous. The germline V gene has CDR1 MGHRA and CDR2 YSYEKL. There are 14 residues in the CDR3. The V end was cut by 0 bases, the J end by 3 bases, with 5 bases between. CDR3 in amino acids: CASSQDRHTGELFF. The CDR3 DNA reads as TGCGCCAGCAGCCAAGACCGGCACACCGGGGAGCTGTTTTTT.

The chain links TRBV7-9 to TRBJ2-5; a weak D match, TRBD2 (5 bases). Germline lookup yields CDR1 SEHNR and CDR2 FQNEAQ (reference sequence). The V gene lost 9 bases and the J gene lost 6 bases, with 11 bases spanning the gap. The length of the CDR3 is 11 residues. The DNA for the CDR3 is TGTGCCAGTCGGGGTGAGAAGACCCAGTACTTC. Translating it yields CASRGEKTQYF. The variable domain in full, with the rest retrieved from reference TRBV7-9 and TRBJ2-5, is DTGVSQNPRHKITKRGQNVTFRCDPISEHNRLYWYRQTLGQGPEFLTYFQNEAQLEKSRLLSDRFSAERPKGSFSTLEIQRTEQGDSAMYLCASRGEKTQYFGPGTRLLVL.

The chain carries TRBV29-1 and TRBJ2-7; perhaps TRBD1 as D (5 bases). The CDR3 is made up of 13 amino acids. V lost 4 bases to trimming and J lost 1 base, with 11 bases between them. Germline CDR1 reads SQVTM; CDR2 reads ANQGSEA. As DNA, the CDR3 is TGCAGCGTTGGACCCAGGGATTCCTACGAGCAGTACTTC. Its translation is CSVGPRDSYEQYF.

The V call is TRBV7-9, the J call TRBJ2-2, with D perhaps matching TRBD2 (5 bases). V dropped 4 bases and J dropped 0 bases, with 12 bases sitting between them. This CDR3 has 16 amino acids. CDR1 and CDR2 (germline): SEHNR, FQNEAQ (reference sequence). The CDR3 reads CASSSLSGSNTGELFF. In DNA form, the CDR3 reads TGTGCCAGCAGCTCCCTAAGCGGATCGAACACCGGGGAGCTGTTTTTT.

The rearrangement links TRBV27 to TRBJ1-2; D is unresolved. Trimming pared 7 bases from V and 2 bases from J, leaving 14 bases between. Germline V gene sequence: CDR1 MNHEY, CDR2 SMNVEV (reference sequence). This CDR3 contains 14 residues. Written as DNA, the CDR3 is TGTGCCAGCACCCCCAAGGGTACCAACTATGGCTACACCTTC. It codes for CASTPKGTNYGYTF.

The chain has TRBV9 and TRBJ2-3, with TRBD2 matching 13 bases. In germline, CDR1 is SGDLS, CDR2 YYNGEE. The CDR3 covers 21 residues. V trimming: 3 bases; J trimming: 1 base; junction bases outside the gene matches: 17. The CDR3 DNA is TGTGCCAGCAGCGAGACCGGGACTAGCGGGATGGGCTTAACTCGCACAGATACGCAGTATTTT. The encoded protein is CASSETGTSGMGLTRTDTQYF.

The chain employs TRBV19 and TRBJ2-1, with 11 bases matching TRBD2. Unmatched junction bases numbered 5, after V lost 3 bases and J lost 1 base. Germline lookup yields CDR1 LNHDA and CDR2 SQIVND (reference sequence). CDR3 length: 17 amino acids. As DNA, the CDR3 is TGTGCCAGTAGTATGATACTAGCGGGGGATTCCTACAATGAGCAGTTCTTC. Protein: CASSMILAGDSYNEQFF.

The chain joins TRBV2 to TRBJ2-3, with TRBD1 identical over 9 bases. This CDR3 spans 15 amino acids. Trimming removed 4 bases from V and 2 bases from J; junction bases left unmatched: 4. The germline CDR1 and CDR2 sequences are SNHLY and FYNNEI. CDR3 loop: CASSGGQGNTDTQYF. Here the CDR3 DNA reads TGTGCCAGCAGTGGGGGACAGGGCAACACAGATACGCAGTATTTT. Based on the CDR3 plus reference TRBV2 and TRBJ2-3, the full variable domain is EPEVTQTPSHQVTQMGQEVILRCVPISNHLYFYWYRQILGQKVEFLVSFYNNEISEKSEIFDDQFSVERPDGSNFTLKIRSTKLEDSAMYFCASSGGQGNTDTQYFGPGTRLTVL.

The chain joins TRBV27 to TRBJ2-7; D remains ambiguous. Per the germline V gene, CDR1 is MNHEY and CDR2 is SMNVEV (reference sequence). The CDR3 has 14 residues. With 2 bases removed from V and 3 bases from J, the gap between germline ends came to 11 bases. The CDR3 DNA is TGTGCCAGCAGTTTAGGTAGCTGGGGCTACGAGCAGTACTTC. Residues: CASSLGSWGYEQYF.

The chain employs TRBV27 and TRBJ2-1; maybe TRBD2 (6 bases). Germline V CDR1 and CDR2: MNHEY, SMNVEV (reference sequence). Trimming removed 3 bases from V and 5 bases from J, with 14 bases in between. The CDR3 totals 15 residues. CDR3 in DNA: TGTGCCAGCAGTTTCGGGGCTAGCGCGAACAATGAGCAGTTCTTC. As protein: CASSFGASANNEQFF.

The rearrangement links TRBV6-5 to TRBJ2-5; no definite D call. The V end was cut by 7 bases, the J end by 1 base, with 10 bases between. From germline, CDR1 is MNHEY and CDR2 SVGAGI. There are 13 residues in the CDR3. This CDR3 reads CASTWATQETQYF. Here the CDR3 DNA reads TGTGCCAGCACCTGGGCCACCCAAGAGACCCAGTACTTC.

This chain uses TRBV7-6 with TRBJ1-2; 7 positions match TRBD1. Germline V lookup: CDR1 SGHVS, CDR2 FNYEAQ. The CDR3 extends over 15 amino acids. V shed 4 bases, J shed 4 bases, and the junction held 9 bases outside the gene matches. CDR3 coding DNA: TGTGCCAGCAGCTCACGGGACAGCCATCCCTATGGCTACACCTTC. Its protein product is CASSSRDSHPYGYTF. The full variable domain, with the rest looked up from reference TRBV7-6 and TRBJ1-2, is GAGVSQSPRYKVTKRGQDVALRCDPISGHVSLYWYRQALGQGPEFLTYFNYEAQQDKSGLPNDRFSAERPEGSISTLTIQRTEQRDSAMYRCASSSRDSHPYGYTFGSGTRLTVV.

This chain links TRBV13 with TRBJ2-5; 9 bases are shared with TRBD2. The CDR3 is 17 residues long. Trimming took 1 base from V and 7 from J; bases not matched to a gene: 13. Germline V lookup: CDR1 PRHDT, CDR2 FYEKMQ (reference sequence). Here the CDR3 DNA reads TGTGCCAGCAGCTTAGAATGGAGCGGGAGGTACCCCAGGACCCAGTACTTC. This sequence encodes CASSLEWSGRYPRTQYF. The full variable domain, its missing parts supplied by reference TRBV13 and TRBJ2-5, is AAGVIQSPRHLIKEKRETATLKCYPIPRHDTVYWYQQGPGQDPQFLISFYEKMQSDKGSIPDRFSAQQFSDYHSELNMSSLELGDSALYFCASSLEWSGRYPRTQYFGPGTRLLVL.

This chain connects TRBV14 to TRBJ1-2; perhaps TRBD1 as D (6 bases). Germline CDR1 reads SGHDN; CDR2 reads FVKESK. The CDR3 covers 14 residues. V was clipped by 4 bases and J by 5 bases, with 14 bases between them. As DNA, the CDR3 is TGTGCCAGCAGCCTCGGGGGGCCTGGTTATGGCTACACCTTC. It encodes CASSLGGPGYGYTF.

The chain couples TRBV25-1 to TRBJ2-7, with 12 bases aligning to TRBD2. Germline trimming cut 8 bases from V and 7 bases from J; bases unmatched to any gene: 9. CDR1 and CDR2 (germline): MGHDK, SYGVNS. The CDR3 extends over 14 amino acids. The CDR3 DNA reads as TGTGCCAGCGGTCGACTAGCGGGAGCGAAAGAGCAGTACTTC. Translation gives CASGRLAGAKEQYF.

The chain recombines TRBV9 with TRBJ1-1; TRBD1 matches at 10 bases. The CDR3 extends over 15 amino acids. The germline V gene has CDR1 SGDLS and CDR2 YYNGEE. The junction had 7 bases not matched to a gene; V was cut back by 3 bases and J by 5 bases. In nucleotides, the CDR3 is TGTGCCAGCAGCGCGACAGGGGGCTCGGGGACTGAAGCTTTCTTT. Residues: CASSATGGSGTEAFF.